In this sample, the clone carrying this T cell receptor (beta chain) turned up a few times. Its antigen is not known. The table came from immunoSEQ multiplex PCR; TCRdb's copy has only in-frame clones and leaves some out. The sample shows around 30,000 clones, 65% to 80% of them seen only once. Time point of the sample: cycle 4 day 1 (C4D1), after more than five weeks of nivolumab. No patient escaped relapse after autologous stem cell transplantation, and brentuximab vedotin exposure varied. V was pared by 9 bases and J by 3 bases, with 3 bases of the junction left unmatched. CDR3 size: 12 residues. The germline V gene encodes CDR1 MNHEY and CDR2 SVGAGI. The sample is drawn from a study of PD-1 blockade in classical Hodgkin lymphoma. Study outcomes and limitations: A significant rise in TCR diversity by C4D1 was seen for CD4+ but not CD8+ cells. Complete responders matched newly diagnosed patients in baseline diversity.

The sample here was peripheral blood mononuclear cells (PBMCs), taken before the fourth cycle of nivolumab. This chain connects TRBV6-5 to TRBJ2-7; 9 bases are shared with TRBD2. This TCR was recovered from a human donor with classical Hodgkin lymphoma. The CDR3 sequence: CASFSGSYEQYF. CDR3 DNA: TGTGCCAGTTTTAGCGGGAGCTACGAGCAGTACTTC.